Below are 28 T cell receptor beta chains sequenced from a single sample in a study of blood T cell repertoires in COVID-19. Repertoires were generated with immunoSEQ multiplex PCR, while TCRdb's copy carries only in-frame clones and drops some. The table records around 25,000 clones, roughly nine tenths of them present only once. The sequenced sample consisted of peripheral blood. These receptors were obtained from a human donor in a cohort sampled during active COVID-19.

The rearrangement joins TRBV4-1 to TRBJ1-2; 7 nucleotides line up with TRBD1. The trim removed 0 bases at V and 3 bases at J, leaving 4 bases unmatched. Germline V gene sequence: CDR1 MGHRA, CDR2 YSYEKL. The CDR3 length is 15 residues. CDR3 sequence (DNA): TGCGCCAGCAGCCAAGATGGCAGGGGGGACTATGGCTACACCTTC. Encoded protein: CASSQDGRGDYGYTF.

This rearrangement joins TRBV5-1 to TRBJ2-7, with 10 bases that match TRBD2. The CDR3 is 15 amino acids. Germline V CDR1 and CDR2: SGHRS, YFSETQ. The V and J ends lost 6 bases and 3 bases, in that order; junction bases with no gene match: 9. In DNA form, the CDR3 reads TGCGCCAGCACCGTGGAAGCGGGAGGGCTCTACGAGCAGTACTTC. This sequence encodes CASTVEAGGLYEQYF.

The CDR3 reads CASSVGQGAYEQFF. CDR3 DNA sequence: TGTGCCAGCAGCGTAGGACAGGGGGCATATGAGCAGTTCTTC. The chain recombines TRBV9 with TRBJ2-1, with TRBD1 identical over 10 bases. This CDR3 has 14 amino acids. Trimming at V came to 0 bases and at J to 8 bases, leaving 2 bases not matched to a gene. Germline lookup yields CDR1 SGDLS and CDR2 YYNGEE.

The chain uses TRBV5-6 and TRBJ2-3, with 10 bases matching TRBD2. The V segment lost 4 bases and the J segment 5 bases; nucleotides outside the gene matches: 10. Germline V CDR1 and CDR2: SGHDT, YYEEEE. The CDR3 extends over 16 amino acids. CDR3 bases: TGTGCCAGCAGCATTCTAGCGGGAGCGAGGGAAGATACGCAGTATTTT. Translation gives CASSILAGAREDTQYF.

The chain links TRBV5-4 to TRBJ2-4; perhaps TRBD2 as D (6 bases). Trimming took off 0 bases at V and 7 bases at J, with 14 bases between the two ends. There are 15 residues in the CDR3. Germline CDR1 is SGHNT and CDR2 is YYREEE (reference sequence). The CDR3 DNA reads as TGTGCCAGCAGCTTGGGCGGGACTTACGGTAACATTCAGTACTTC. Its protein product is CASSLGGTYGNIQYF.

The rearrangement links TRBV5-4 to TRBJ1-1; TRBD1 matches 7 bases. Trimming at V came to 5 bases and at J to 2 bases, leaving 6 bases not matched to a gene. The CDR3 runs 14 residues. Per germline, CDR1 SGHNT and CDR2 YYREEE (reference sequence). The CDR3, as DNA: TGTGCCAGCAGAGGAGGAGGGGGCAACACTGAAGCTTTCTTT. This encodes CASRGGGGNTEAFF.

The chain is built from TRBV7-8 and TRBJ1-2; D is ambiguous. The CDR3 runs to 11 residues. Germline CDR1 and CDR2: SGHVS and FQNEAQ. The germline V and J ends were trimmed by 4 bases and 10 bases, with 10 bases remaining between them. CDR3 coding DNA: TGTGCCAGCAGCTCCGCGGAAGTCTACACCTTC. Protein sequence: CASSSAEVYTF.

The chain uses TRBV6-6 and TRBJ2-1; 9 bases are a match to TRBD1. With V trimmed by 6 bases and J by 8 bases, 11 bases remained unmatched. Germline V lookup: CDR1 MNHNY, CDR2 SVGAGI (reference sequence). This CDR3 contains 15 residues. In DNA, the CDR3 is TGTGCCAGCAGCCCGAGGGGACAGGGAAGGGATGAGCAGTTCTTC. It is translated as CASSPRGQGRDEQFF.

This clone occurred once. The V call is TRBV7-7, the J call TRBJ2-3, with 11 positions matching TRBD2. CDR3 length: 14 residues. V was pared by 5 bases and J by 4 bases, with 2 bases of the junction left unmatched. The V gene's germline CDR1 is SSHAT and CDR2 FNYEAQ (reference sequence). As DNA, the CDR3 is TGTGCCAGCAGCCTTAGCGGGGGGGCAGATACGCAGTATTTT. Its translation: CASSLSGGADTQYF.

The rearrangement uses TRBV10-3 and TRBJ1-1, with a tentative D call TRBD1 (6 bases). CDR3 length equals 13 residues. The V gene's germline CDR1 is ENHRY and CDR2 SYGVKD. Trimming stripped 3 bases from V and 3 bases from J, with 8 bases between. CDR3 protein: CAISDEGDTEAFF. The DNA for the CDR3 is TGTGCCATCAGTGATGAGGGGGACACTGAAGCTTTCTTT.

V gene TRBV9 combines with J gene TRBJ2-5, with 16 bases fitting TRBD2. V lost 0 bases and J lost 5; bases outside the gene matches: 13. Germline values: CDR1 SGDLS, CDR2 YYNGEE. The CDR3 is 20 amino acids. The CDR3 DNA is TGTGCCAGCAGCGTAGAGCCGGGACAGGGACTAGCGGGAGGGCTTGAGACCCAGTACTTC. It specifies CASSVEPGQGLAGGLETQYF.

The chain employs TRBV18 and TRBJ2-3, with 11 bases matching TRBD1. The CDR3 spans 17 residues. The V gene end was trimmed by 1 base and the J gene end by 4 bases; junction bases not matched to a gene: 7. Germline V CDR1 and CDR2: KGHSH, LQKENI. The CDR3 bases are TGTGCCAGCTCACCACTTCCAGGACAGGGGGCCTCAGATACGCAGTATTTT. Translating gives CASSPLPGQGASDTQYF.

This chain links TRBV28 with TRBJ2-5; the D gene is possibly TRBD2 (5 bases). CDR1 MDHEN and CDR2 SYDVKM come from the germline V gene. The CDR3 contains 14 residues. Trimming took 3 bases from V and 5 from J, leaving 13 bases between them. CDR3 region: CASSLGSGEETQYF. The CDR3 DNA is TGTGCCAGCAGTTTGGGATCCGGGGAGGAGACCCAGTACTTC.

The chain carries TRBV6-5 and TRBJ2-1; D is possibly TRBD2 (7 bases). Germline-derived CDR1 and CDR2 are MNHEY and SVGAGI. Trimming cost V 3 bases and J 4 bases, with 13 bases left between them. The CDR3 spans 15 residues. CDR3 residues: CASSYEGGGYNEQFF. CDR3 DNA sequence: TGTGCCAGCAGTTATGAGGGGGGGGGATACAATGAGCAGTTCTTC.

The J gene is TRBJ2-1, the V gene TRBV6-5; 9 bases align to TRBD2. The CDR3 length is 15 residues. The J segment lost 7 bases and the V segment lost 5 bases, leaving 9 bases of the junction unmatched. CDR1 and CDR2 from the germline V gene are MNHEY and SVGAGI. CDR3 in amino acids: CASSTTSGLGNEQFF. CDR3 nucleotides: TGTGCCAGCAGTACAACTAGCGGGCTAGGAAATGAGCAGTTCTTC.

V gene TRBV6-5 combines with J gene TRBJ1-4, with 10 nucleotides matching TRBD1. Trimming took 2 bases from V and 6 from J; bases not matched to a gene: 6. Germline CDR1 is MNHEY and CDR2 is SVGAGI. This CDR3 contains 16 residues. This CDR3 reads CASSYVAGTGDEKLFF. The CDR3 region has the DNA TGTGCCAGCAGTTACGTCGCCGGGACAGGGGATGAAAAACTGTTTTTT.

This chain connects TRBV5-1 to TRBJ1-3, with D possibly TRBD1 on 6 matching bases. The germline V gene encodes CDR1 SGHRS and CDR2 YFSETQ. Deletions cut 4 bases from V and 0 bases from J, with 11 bases between. The CDR3 spans 15 residues. CDR3 protein: CASSQDRFSGNTIYF. In nucleotides, the CDR3 is TGCGCCAGCAGCCAAGACAGGTTCTCTGGAAACACCATATATTTT.

V usage is TRBV11-2 and J usage is TRBJ2-3; TRBD1 matches 10 bases. CDR1 SGHAT and CDR2 FQNNGV come from the germline V gene. The CDR3 has 17 residues. With V trimmed by 0 bases and J by 5 bases, 8 bases remained unmatched. The DNA for the CDR3 is TGTGCCAGCAGCTTAGAACTTGACAGGGGGCAAAGAGATACGCAGTATTTT. Residues: CASSLELDRGQRDTQYF.

The rearrangement links TRBV15 to TRBJ1-6, with a possible D match to TRBD1 (5 bases). Trimming shortened V by 3 bases and J by 7 bases, and 13 bases separated the two germline ends. The CDR3 totals 15 residues. CDR1 is LNHNV and CDR2 is YYDKDF in the germline V gene (reference sequence). The DNA of the CDR3 is TGTGCCACCAGCAGGTGGCAGGGAGGGAATTCACCCCTCCACTTT. Protein sequence: CATSRWQGGNSPLHF.

The chain carries TRBV5-1 and TRBJ1-3; D is undetermined. The CDR3 runs 15 residues. Trimming took off 0 bases at V and 1 base at J, with 8 bases between the two ends. Per germline, CDR1 SGHRS and CDR2 YFSETQ. CDR3 residues: CASSLVGVSGNTIYF. CDR3 bases: TGCGCCAGCAGCTTGGTCGGGGTTTCTGGAAACACCATATATTTT.

This chain links TRBV5-1 with TRBJ2-1, with D uncertain. CDR3 length equals 13 residues. Germline V lookup: CDR1 SGHRS, CDR2 YFSETQ. Deletions cut 0 bases from V and 6 bases from J, with 7 bases between. This CDR3 reads CASSLEAFNEQFF. CDR3 sequence (DNA): TGCGCCAGCAGCTTGGAAGCGTTCAATGAGCAGTTCTTC.

V and J are TRBV5-1 and TRBJ1-1, with 9 nucleotides matching TRBD1. This CDR3 has 13 amino acids. With 7 bases clipped from V and 1 base from J, the junction kept 2 bases outside the gene matches. CDR1 is SGHRS and CDR2 is YFSETQ in the germline V gene. CDR3 nucleotides: TGCGCCAGCGGACAGGGGACGAACACTGAAGCTTTCTTT. Translating gives CASGQGTNTEAFF.

This clone has only a few counts. V usage is TRBV6-5 and J usage is TRBJ1-5; 9 bases line up with TRBD1. Germline V gene data show CDR1 as MNHEY and CDR2 as SVGAGI. This CDR3 comprises 15 residues. V lost 6 bases, J lost 0 bases, and 3 bases stayed unmatched. In DNA, the CDR3 is TGTGCCAGCAGCAGGGGACAGGGTAGCAATCAGCCCCAGCATTTT. Amino acid sequence: CASSRGQGSNQPQHF.

This clone is labeled medium-sized. The genes are TRBV27 and TRBJ1-3, with a possible D match to TRBD1 (6 bases). Germline assignment: CDR1 MNHEY and CDR2 SMNVEV (reference sequence). This CDR3 is 14 amino acids long. Deletions cut 0 bases from V and 4 bases from J, with 7 bases between. The CDR3 region has the DNA TGTGCCAGCAGTTTATCGGACAGAGGAAACACCATATATTTT. It encodes CASSLSDRGNTIYF.

This chain connects TRBV7-9 to TRBJ1-2, with no clear D. V lost 1 base and J 6 bases, leaving 9 bases between the germline ends. Germline CDR1 SEHNR, CDR2 FQNEAQ (reference sequence). CDR3 length equals 13 residues. CDR3 protein: CASSLGTPDGYTF. CDR3 nucleotides: TGTGCCAGCAGCTTAGGGACTCCTGATGGCTACACCTTC.

This chain joins TRBV6-4 and TRBJ2-3; D perhaps matches TRBD1 (6 bases). The CDR3 contains 17 residues. Trimming cost V 4 bases and J 3 bases, with 20 bases left between them. Germline V gene data show CDR1 as MRHNA and CDR2 as SNTAGT. In DNA, the CDR3 is TGTGCCAGCAGTGCCGAGGGGTCAGGGGTCGGGACAGATACGCAGTATTTT. Translating gives CASSAEGSGVGTDTQYF.

This clone came up once. This rearrangement joins TRBV3-1 (or the pseudogene TRBV3-2) to TRBJ2-2; D may be TRBD1 (6 bases). V was trimmed by 0 bases and J by 3 bases, leaving 14 bases between them. The V gene's germline CDR1 is LGHDT and CDR2 YNNKEL (reference sequence). There are 17 residues in the CDR3. CDR3 in DNA: TGTGCCAGCAGCCAAGATAACGTGGCAGGGGACACCGGGGAGCTGTTTTTT. Protein: CASSQDNVAGDTGELFF.

This chain uses TRBV24-1 with TRBJ1-2, with no clear D. The germline gives CDR1 KGHDR, CDR2 SFDVKD. The CDR3 extends over 13 amino acids. Trimming pared 2 bases from V and 8 bases from J, leaving 11 bases between. The CDR3, as DNA: TGTGCCACCAGTGATTGGAGGGATAACGGCTACACCTTC. This translates into CATSDWRDNGYTF.